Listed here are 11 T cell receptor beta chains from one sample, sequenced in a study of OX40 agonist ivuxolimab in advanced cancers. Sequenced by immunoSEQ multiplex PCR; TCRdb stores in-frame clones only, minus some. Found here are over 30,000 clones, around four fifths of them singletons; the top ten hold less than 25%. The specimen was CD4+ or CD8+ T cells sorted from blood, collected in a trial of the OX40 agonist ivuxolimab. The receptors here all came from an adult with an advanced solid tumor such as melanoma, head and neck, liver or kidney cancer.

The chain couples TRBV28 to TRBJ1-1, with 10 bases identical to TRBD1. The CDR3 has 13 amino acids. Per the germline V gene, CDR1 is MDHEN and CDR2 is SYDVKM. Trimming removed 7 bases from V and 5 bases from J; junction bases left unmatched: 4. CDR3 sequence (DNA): TGTGCCAGCAATGACAGGGGGCTTACTGAAGCTTTCTTT. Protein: CASNDRGLTEAFF.

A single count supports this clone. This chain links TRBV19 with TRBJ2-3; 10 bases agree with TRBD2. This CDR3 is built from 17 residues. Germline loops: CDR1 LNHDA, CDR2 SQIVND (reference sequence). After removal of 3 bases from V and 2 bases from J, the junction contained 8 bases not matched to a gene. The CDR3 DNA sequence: TGTGCCAGTAGTATCCCCGGGACTAGCGAGTTCACAGATACGCAGTATTTT. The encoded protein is CASSIPGTSEFTDTQYF.

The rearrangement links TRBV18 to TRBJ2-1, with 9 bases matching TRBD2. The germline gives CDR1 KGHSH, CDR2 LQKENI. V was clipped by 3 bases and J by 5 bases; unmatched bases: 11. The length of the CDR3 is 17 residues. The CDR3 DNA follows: TGTGCCAGCTCACCGGACGCCGGGACTAGCAGCGACAATGAGCAGTTCTTC. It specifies CASSPDAGTSSDNEQFF.

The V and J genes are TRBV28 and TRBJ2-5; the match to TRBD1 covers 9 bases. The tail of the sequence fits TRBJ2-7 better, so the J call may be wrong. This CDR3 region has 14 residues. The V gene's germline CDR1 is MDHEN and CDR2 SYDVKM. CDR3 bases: TGTGCCAGCAGTTTTACAGGGGGCGGGTACGAGCAGTACTTC. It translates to CASSFTGGGYEQYF.

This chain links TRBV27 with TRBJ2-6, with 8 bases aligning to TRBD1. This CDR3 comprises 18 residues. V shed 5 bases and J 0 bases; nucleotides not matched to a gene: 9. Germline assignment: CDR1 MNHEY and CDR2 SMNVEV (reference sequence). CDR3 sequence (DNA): TGTGCCAGCAGTCCCCCGGACAGGGCCACCTCTGGGGCCAACGTCCTGACTTTC. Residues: CASSPPDRATSGANVLTF.

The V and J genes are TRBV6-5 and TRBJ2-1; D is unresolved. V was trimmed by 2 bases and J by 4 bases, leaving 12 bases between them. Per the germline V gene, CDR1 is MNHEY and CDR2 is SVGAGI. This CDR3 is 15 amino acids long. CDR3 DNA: TGTGCCAGCAGTTACGGCCCTACCAAATACAATGAGCAGTTCTTC. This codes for CASSYGPTKYNEQFF.

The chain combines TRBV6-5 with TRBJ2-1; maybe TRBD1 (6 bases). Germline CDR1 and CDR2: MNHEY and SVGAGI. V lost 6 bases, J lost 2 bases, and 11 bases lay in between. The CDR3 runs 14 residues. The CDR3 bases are TGTGCCAGCAGATCCGGGACACCCTACAATGAGCAGTTCTTC. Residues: CASRSGTPYNEQFF.

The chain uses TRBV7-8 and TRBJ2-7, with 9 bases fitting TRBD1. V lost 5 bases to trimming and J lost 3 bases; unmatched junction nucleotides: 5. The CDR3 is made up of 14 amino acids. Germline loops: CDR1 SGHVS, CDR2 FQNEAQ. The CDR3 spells CASSGWGQGYEQYF. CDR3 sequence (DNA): TGTGCCAGCAGCGGCTGGGGACAGGGCTACGAGCAGTACTTC.

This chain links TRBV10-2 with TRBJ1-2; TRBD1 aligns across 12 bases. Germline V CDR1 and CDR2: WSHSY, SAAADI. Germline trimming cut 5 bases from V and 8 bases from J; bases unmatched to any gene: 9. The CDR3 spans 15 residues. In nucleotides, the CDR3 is TGCGCCAGCAGTTTCGCCACCGGGACAGGGGGCGGCTACACCTTC. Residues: CASSFATGTGGGYTF.

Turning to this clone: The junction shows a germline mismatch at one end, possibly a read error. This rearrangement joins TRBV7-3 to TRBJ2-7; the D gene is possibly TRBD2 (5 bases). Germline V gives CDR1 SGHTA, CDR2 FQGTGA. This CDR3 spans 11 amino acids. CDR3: CASSPYYVRGF. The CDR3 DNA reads TGTGCCAGCAGCCCCTATTATGTCCGGGGCTTC. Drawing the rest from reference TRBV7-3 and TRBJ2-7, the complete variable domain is GAGVSQTPSNKVTEKGKYVELRCDPISGHTALYWYRQSLGQGPEFLIYFQGTGAADDSGLPNDRFFAVRPEGSVSTLKIQRTERGDSAVYLCASSPYYVRGFGPGTRLTVT.

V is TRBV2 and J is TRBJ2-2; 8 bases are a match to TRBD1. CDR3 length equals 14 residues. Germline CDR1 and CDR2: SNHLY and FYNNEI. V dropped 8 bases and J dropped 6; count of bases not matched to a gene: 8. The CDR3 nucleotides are TGTGCCAGCTGTCGTCAGGGGGCTTCCGGGGAGCTGTTTTTT. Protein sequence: CASCRQGASGELFF.